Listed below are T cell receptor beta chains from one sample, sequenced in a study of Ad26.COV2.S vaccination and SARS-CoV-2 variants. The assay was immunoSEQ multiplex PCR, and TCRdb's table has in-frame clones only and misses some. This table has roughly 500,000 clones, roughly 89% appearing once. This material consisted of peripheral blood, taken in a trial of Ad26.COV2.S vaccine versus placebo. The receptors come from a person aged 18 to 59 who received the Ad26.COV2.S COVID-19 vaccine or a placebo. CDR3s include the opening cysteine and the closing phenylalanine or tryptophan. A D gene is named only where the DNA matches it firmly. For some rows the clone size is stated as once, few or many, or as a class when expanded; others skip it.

cdr3_nt: TGTGCCAGCAGTCGGGGGTCCCATGGGGTAAAAGAGACCCAGTACTTC; cdr3_aa: CASSRGSHGVKETQYF; d_call: -; cdr3_length: 16; clone_size: -; v_call: TRBV6-2/TRBV6-3; j_call: TRBJ2-5
cdr3_nt: TGTGCCAGCAGTTTGTTTGGACAGAGGGACATTCAGTACTTC; cdr3_aa: CASSLFGQRDIQYF; d_call: -; cdr3_length: 14; clone_size: -; v_call: TRBV27; j_call: TRBJ2-4
cdr3_nt: TGTGCCAGCAGCTTGGGAACGGGAGCCAAAAACATTCAGTACTTC; cdr3_aa: CASSLGTGAKNIQYF; d_call: -; cdr3_length: 15; clone_size: -; v_call: TRBV5-8; j_call: TRBJ2-4
cdr3_nt: TGCGCCAGCAGCCAACAGGGGAAGACTGAAGCTTTCTTT; cdr3_aa: CASSQQGKTEAFF; d_call: TRBD1; cdr3_length: 13; clone_size: -; v_call: TRBV5-1; j_call: TRBJ1-1
cdr3_nt: TGCGCCAGCAGCCAAGGGGGGGCTGCCAAAAACATTCAGTACTTC; cdr3_aa: CASSQGGAAKNIQYF; d_call: -; cdr3_length: 15; clone_size: -; v_call: TRBV4-1; j_call: TRBJ2-4
cdr3_nt: TGTGCCAGCAGTTACGGTCGGTTCTATGGCTACACCTTC; cdr3_aa: CASSYGRFYGYTF; d_call: -; cdr3_length: 13; clone_size: -; v_call: TRBV6-2/TRBV6-3; j_call: TRBJ1-2
cdr3_nt: TGCAGCGTTGCAGGGGACACAGATACGCAGTATTTT; cdr3_aa: CSVAGDTDTQYF; d_call: -; cdr3_length: 12; clone_size: -; v_call: TRBV29-1; j_call: TRBJ2-3
cdr3_nt: TGCGCCAGCAGCTTGGATGTAGGGGGCATCTATGGCTACACCTTC; cdr3_aa: CASSLDVGGIYGYTF; d_call: TRBD1; cdr3_length: 15; clone_size: few; v_call: TRBV5-1; j_call: TRBJ1-2
cdr3_nt: TGTGCCAGCAGCCACAGGACAGGGGAGAACTATGGCTACACCTTC; cdr3_aa: CASSHRTGENYGYTF; d_call: TRBD1; cdr3_length: 15; clone_size: -; v_call: TRBV7-9; j_call: TRBJ1-2
cdr3_nt: TGTGCCAGCCGAAATGGACAGGCCGCGAACACCGGGGAGCTGTTTTTT; cdr3_aa: CASRNGQAANTGELFF; d_call: TRBD1; cdr3_length: 16; clone_size: -; v_call: TRBV18; j_call: TRBJ2-2
cdr3_nt: TGTGCCAGCAGTTTATCTGGGGGGCTAAACTATGGCTACACCTTC; cdr3_aa: CASSLSGGLNYGYTF; d_call: -; cdr3_length: 15; clone_size: -; v_call: TRBV28; j_call: TRBJ1-2
cdr3_nt: TGTGCCACCCAGCGGAGCTACAATGAGCAGTTCTTC; cdr3_aa: CATQRSYNEQFF; d_call: -; cdr3_length: 12; clone_size: once; v_call: TRBV28; j_call: TRBJ2-1
cdr3_nt: TGTGCCAGTAGTATAGGTCGGGCAGCGGGTGGCTACACCTTC; cdr3_aa: CASSIGRAAGGYTF; d_call: -; cdr3_length: 14; clone_size: -; v_call: TRBV19; j_call: TRBJ1-2
cdr3_nt: TGCGCCACCCGGACAGGGGATTACGGGCCCGGGGAGCTGTTTTTT; cdr3_aa: CATRTGDYGPGELFF; d_call: TRBD1; cdr3_length: 15; clone_size: -; v_call: TRBV5-1; j_call: TRBJ2-2
cdr3_nt: TGTGCCAGCAGCCAAGGGGCCCCCGGGACAGATAATGAAAAACTGTTTTTT; cdr3_aa: CASSQGAPGTDNEKLFF; d_call: TRBD1; cdr3_length: 17; clone_size: once; v_call: TRBV4-2; j_call: TRBJ1-4
cdr3_nt: TGTGCCAGCAGCTTAACCCGGGGTCGGGAGACCCAGTACTTC; cdr3_aa: CASSLTRGRETQYF; d_call: -; cdr3_length: 14; clone_size: -; v_call: TRBV13; j_call: TRBJ2-5
cdr3_nt: TGTGCCAGCGCGACGAGCTCCTACAATGAGCAGTTCTTC; cdr3_aa: CASATSSYNEQFF; d_call: -; cdr3_length: 13; clone_size: once; v_call: TRBV7-2; j_call: TRBJ2-1